This T cell receptor beta chain came from a study of CD8 T cells in ankylosing spondylitis. The sample holds many counts of this clonotype. Its antigen is not known. In germline, CDR1 is SEHNR, CDR2 FQNEAQ (reference sequence). Trimming stripped 6 bases from V and 2 bases from J, with 13 bases between. This CDR3 has 14 residues. General study points: Clones tied to disease were said to be significantly enriched in matched ankylosing spondylitis synovial fluid. The study identified a TCR beta motif of roughly eight highly homologous variants that appeared characteristic of ankylosing spondylitis blood. Those disease-linked clones were CD8+; they were also relatively rare in peripheral blood.

One entry per CDR3 protein, called by TCRdb with MiXCR from the 5' RACE reads. The table shows fewer than 550,000 distinct CDR3 sequences, with roughly 5% occurring only once. The rearrangement joins TRBV7-9 to TRBJ1-1; D unresolved. The sequenced material came from blood, either unsorted or a sorted T cell fraction (not recorded which). The clonotype comes from a male donor with ankylosing spondylitis. The CDR3 sequence: CASSFSGYNTEAFF. The CDR3 region has the DNA TGTGCCAGCAGTTTTTCGGGGTATAACACTGAAGCTTTCTTT.